This TCR beta chain was obtained from a study of T cells expressing NK-cell markers. The germline gives CDR1 LGHDT, CDR2 YNNKEL (reference sequence). This CDR3 has 12 residues. For TCR beta, cDNA was produced by 5'RACE template switching with UMIs. TCRdb re-called the 5' RACE reads and catalogs CDR3 proteins one per entry, DNA excluded. This sample lists fewer than 550,000 distinct CDR3 sequences; its ten largest clones have about 1.5%. This sequence originates from a woman aged 45-59 years in good health. The genes are TRBV3-1 and TRBJ2-2. Sequences were obtained from blood T cells: a sorted CD56 or NKG2C T cell subset, CD4+ or CD8+ T cells, or bulk PBMC T cells (not recorded which). CDR3 region: CASSQVLGELFF.